The 25 T cell receptor beta chains reported below all come from one sample, sequenced in a study of human T cells and chemical hapten exposure. MiXCR, run by TCRdb on the RACE reads, gives a single entry per CDR3 protein. The sample has tens of thousands of distinct CDR3 sequences, around 11% seen once; the top ten hold 4.5% to 6%. Stated time point: pre-sensitization, week 0. Documented treatment: therapeutic diphenylcyclopropenone sensitization with weekly scalp DPC. The sequencing here drew on whole blood, taken in connection with sensitization to the hapten diphenylcyclopropenone (DPC). The receptors stem from a woman younger than 45 with alopecia areata. Some clones in this sample may be carry-over from other donors' samples.

This clonotype was observed a handful of times. This chain connects TRBV29-1 to TRBJ2-3; 8 bases fit TRBD2. The germline V gene has CDR1 SQVTM and CDR2 ANQGSEA. The V and J ends lost 4 bases and 4 bases, in that order; junction bases with no gene match: 4. The CDR3 extends over 13 amino acids. Here the CDR3 reads CSVAGGLADTQYF. DNA of the CDR3: TGCAGCGTTGCGGGAGGGCTTGCAGATACGCAGTATTTT.

V and J are TRBV3-1 and TRBJ2-3; D gene ambiguous. This CDR3 has 14 residues. Germline V CDR1 and CDR2: LGHDT, YNNKEL (reference sequence). V gave up 4 bases and J gave up 0 bases, with 8 bases separating them. The CDR3 reads CASSRAKSTDTQYF. CDR3 DNA sequence: TGTGCCAGCAGCCGGGCTAAAAGCACAGATACGCAGTATTTT.

There are a few counts of this clonotype. V gene TRBV29-1 combines with J gene TRBJ2-1; 14 bases fit TRBD2. V trimming: 7 bases; J trimming: 4 bases; junction bases outside the gene matches: 9. The CDR3 runs to 16 residues. The germline gives CDR1 SQVTM, CDR2 ANQGSEA. As DNA, the CDR3 is TGCAGCGCCAGGGGGCGACTAGCGGGAGGGTACAATGAGCAGTTCTTC. Protein product: CSARGRLAGGYNEQFF.

The rearrangement links TRBV20-1 to TRBJ2-1; D is unresolved. V lost 1 base, J lost 7 bases, and 8 bases lay in between. The germline gives CDR1 DFQATT, CDR2 SNEGSKA (reference sequence). There are 12 residues in the CDR3. CDR3 in DNA: TGCAGTGCTAGAGCGCAGCCGAATGAGCAGTTCTTC. Its protein product is CSARAQPNEQFF.

This clonotype has at least ten counts. The V and J genes are TRBV6-5 and TRBJ2-3, with 11 bases lining up with TRBD2. Germline lookup yields CDR1 MNHEY and CDR2 SVGAGI. The CDR3 is 15 amino acids. V lost 6 bases and J lost 0; bases outside the gene matches: 2. CDR3 bases: TGTGCCAGCAGGACTAGCGGGGCTAGCACAGATACGCAGTATTTT. Translation gives CASRTSGASTDTQYF.

This clonotype was seen a handful of times. The chain is built from TRBV6-1 and TRBJ1-5, with TRBD1 as a possible D gene (5 bases). The V end was cut by 2 bases, the J end by 9 bases, with 11 bases between. There are 13 residues in the CDR3. From germline, CDR1 is MNHNS and CDR2 SASEGT. The CDR3 DNA follows: TGTGCCAGCAGTGAACAGGGTGGGGGGCCCCAGCATTTT. Amino acid sequence: CASSEQGGGPQHF.

The rearrangement joins TRBV20-1 to TRBJ2-1, with a tentative D call TRBD2 (5 bases). CDR1 is DFQATT, CDR2 SNEGSKA, per germline (reference sequence). This CDR3 spans 13 amino acids. Trimming pared 3 bases from V and 6 bases from J, leaving 12 bases between. CDR3 DNA sequence: TGCAGTGCTAGCAAGGAGGCCTCCAATGAGCAGTTCTTC. It yields the protein CSASKEASNEQFF.

The table lists this clonotype with a few counts. The V and J genes are TRBV5-1 and TRBJ2-6; D gene unclear. V dropped 2 bases and J dropped 2 bases, with 8 bases sitting between them. CDR1 is SGHRS, CDR2 YFSETQ, per germline. The CDR3 length is 15 residues. CDR3 sequence: CASSLLETGANVLTF. CDR3 in DNA: TGCGCCAGCAGCTTACTTGAAACTGGGGCCAACGTCCTGACTTTC.

The sample holds many counts of this clonotype. The chain recombines TRBV7-9 with TRBJ2-1; unclear D gene. The CDR3 covers 15 residues. The germline CDR1 and CDR2 sequences are SEHNR and FQNEAQ (reference sequence). The V gene lost 1 base and the J gene lost 3 bases, with 10 bases spanning the gap. The CDR3 bases are TGTGCCAGCAGCTTAGGACGCGGTCTCTACAATGAGCAGTTCTTC. Protein: CASSLGRGLYNEQFF.

The CDR3 protein is CASSRQGPHYEQYF. The CDR3 region has the DNA TGTGCCAGCAGCCGGCAGGGCCCTCACTACGAGCAGTACTTC. The gene calls are TRBV3-1 and TRBJ2-7; D perhaps matches TRBD1 (5 bases). The CDR3 covers 14 residues. Germline CDR1 LGHDT, CDR2 YNNKEL (reference sequence). Trimming took 4 bases from V and 3 from J, leaving 13 bases between them.

CDR3 sequence: CASSPPAGSSYEQYF. As DNA, the CDR3 is TGTGCCAGCTCACCACCGGCAGGGAGCTCCTACGAGCAGTACTTC. The V call is TRBV18, the J call TRBJ2-7; D assignment may be TRBD1 or TRBD2 (5 bases each). The germline V gene encodes CDR1 KGHSH and CDR2 LQKENI. This CDR3 has 15 amino acids. V lost 0 bases, J lost 0 bases, and 9 bases lay in between.

This clonotype was seen ten or more times. The chain combines TRBV28 with TRBJ2-3; 8 nucleotides agree with TRBD1. V shed 1 base, J shed 5 bases, and the junction held 5 bases outside the gene matches. This CDR3 spans 15 amino acids. The germline V gene encodes CDR1 MDHEN and CDR2 SYDVKM. For the CDR3, the DNA is TGTGCCAGCAGTTTATTGAGGACAGGGCAAGATACGCAGTATTTT. It specifies CASSLLRTGQDTQYF.

This clonotype was seen repeatedly, ten times or more. J is TRBJ2-3 and V is TRBV6-2 or TRBV6-3; no clear D gene. V lost 3 bases to trimming and J lost 4 bases, with 5 bases between them. Germline V CDR1 and CDR2: MNHEY, SVGEGT. The CDR3 loop spans 12 amino acids. Here the CDR3 reads CASSYWADTQYF. CDR3 coding DNA: TGTGCCAGCAGTTATTGGGCAGATACGCAGTATTTT.

Concerning this clonotype itself: This could be a read error, since a much larger clone is one nucleotide away. The chain uses TRBV27 and TRBJ1-1; no definite D call. Per the germline V gene, CDR1 is MNHEY and CDR2 is SMNVEV (reference sequence). The CDR3 consists of 14 residues. CDR3 bases: TGTACCAGCAGTTTAAATGGCATGAACACTGAAGCTTTCTTT. Translation gives CTSSLNGMNTEAFF.

In its sample, this clonotype was seen many times. The rearrangement links TRBV7-8 to TRBJ2-7, with 7 positions matching TRBD2. The CDR3 loop spans 16 amino acids. With V trimmed by 5 bases and J by 5 bases, 15 bases remained unmatched. The germline CDR1 and CDR2 sequences are SGHVS and FQNEAQ. The CDR3: CASSPIAGAVVNEQYF. CDR3 nucleotides: TGTGCCAGCAGCCCTATCGCGGGAGCAGTCGTTAACGAGCAGTACTTC.

The table lists this clonotype with many counts. The genes are TRBV7-6 and TRBJ2-2; 12 positions match TRBD2. The V segment lost 3 bases and the J segment 4 bases; nucleotides outside the gene matches: 9. Germline V gives CDR1 SGHVS, CDR2 FNYEAQ. The CDR3 is 18 amino acids. CDR3 loop: CASSFQAPGLAGTGELFF. CDR3 DNA: TGTGCCAGCAGCTTCCAAGCTCCGGGACTAGCGGGCACCGGGGAGCTGTTTTTT.

The table lists this clonotype with many counts. V usage is TRBV7-2 and J usage is TRBJ2-1; no firm D call. V was trimmed by 4 bases and J by 12 bases, leaving 22 bases between them. The CDR3 has 15 amino acids. Germline V gene lookup returns CDR1 SGHTA and CDR2 FQGNSA. CDR3: CASSSESHLQAWQFF. The DNA of the CDR3 is TGTGCCAGCAGCTCGGAGTCCCACCTCCAGGCCTGGCAGTTCTTC.

This clonotype was recorded at least ten times. This chain links TRBV4-3 with TRBJ2-1; D call uncertain. The CDR3 loop spans 13 amino acids. V shed 2 bases and J shed 10 bases, with 12 bases lying between them. The V gene's germline CDR1 is LGHNA and CDR2 YSLEER. CDR3 coding DNA: TGCGCCAGCAGCCAATGGAGAACGTCCGAGCAGTTCTTC. The encoded protein is CASSQWRTSEQFF.

The CDR3, as DNA: TGTGCCACCAGATTAAGTGACAGGGACCAAGAGACCCAGTACTTC. Translated: CATRLSDRDQETQYF. This chain uses TRBV2 with TRBJ2-5, with 7 positions matching TRBD1. Trimming took 10 bases from V and 0 from J; bases not matched to a gene: 11. Germline assignment: CDR1 SNHLY and CDR2 FYNNEI. This CDR3 has 15 amino acids.

This clonotype was counted ten times or more. This chain uses TRBV28 with TRBJ1-2; 7 bases match TRBD1. Germline trimming cut 4 bases from V and 8 bases from J; bases unmatched to any gene: 10. This CDR3 is built from 14 residues. Per germline, CDR1 MDHEN and CDR2 SYDVKM. The CDR3 DNA reads as TGTGCCAGCAGTTCCCTAACAGGGGCCTGGGGCTACACCTTC. Translating gives CASSSLTGAWGYTF.

The CDR3 here is CASSLNMGRSYEQYF. Here the CDR3 DNA reads TGTGCCAGCAGCTTAAATATGGGACGGTCCTACGAGCAGTACTTC. V and J are TRBV7-8 and TRBJ2-7; D is perhaps TRBD1 or TRBD2 (5 bases each). CDR1 and CDR2 (germline): SGHVS, FQNEAQ. This CDR3 contains 15 residues. The V end lost 2 bases, the J end lost 1 base, and 12 bases lay between the germline ends. The full variable domain, rest sourced from reference TRBV7-8 and TRBJ2-7, is GAGVSQSPRYKVAKRGQDVALRCDPISGHVSLFWYQQALGQGPEFLTYFQNEAQLDKSGLPSDRFFAERPEGSVSTLKIQRTQQEDSAVYLCASSLNMGRSYEQYFGPGTRLTVT.

With respect to this clonotype: Mismatch with germline at one junction end may stem from a read error. The chain employs TRBV7-7 and TRBJ1-1; TRBD1 aligns across 7 bases. This CDR3 has 17 residues. The germline CDR1 and CDR2 sequences are SSHAT and FNYEAQ (reference sequence). The CDR3 is CASSRDRERGCYTEAFF. CDR3 nucleotides: TGTGCTAGCAGCCGAGACAGGGAGAGGGGTTGTTACACTGAAGCTTTCTTT.

This chain joins TRBV28 and TRBJ2-7; D remains unclear. V shed 3 bases and J shed 0 bases, with 15 bases lying between them. Per germline, CDR1 MDHEN and CDR2 SYDVKM. CDR3 length: 16 amino acids. CDR3 in amino acids: CASSFAGSSSSYEQYF. CDR3 nucleotide sequence: TGTGCCAGCAGTTTCGCAGGATCCTCTAGCTCCTACGAGCAGTACTTC.

CDR3 coding DNA: TGTGCCAGCAGTCACAACCCGGGGGGGGATACGCAGTATTTT. This sequence encodes CASSHNPGGDTQYF. The chain uses TRBV6-5 and TRBJ2-3; TRBD2 aligns across 8 bases. The CDR3 is 14 amino acids. With V trimmed by 5 bases and J by 6 bases, 7 bases remained unmatched. Germline V CDR1 and CDR2: MNHEY, SVGAGI.

In its sample, this clonotype was seen a few times. The rearrangement uses TRBV7-3 and TRBJ1-5; D uncertain. Germline-derived CDR1 and CDR2 are SGHTA and FQGTGA. V gave up 2 bases and J gave up 0 bases, with 11 bases separating them. There are 16 residues in the CDR3. In DNA form, the CDR3 reads TGTGCCAGCAGCTTAGACTGTACAGTTAGCAATCAGCCCCAGCATTTT. This encodes CASSLDCTVSNQPQHF.